This TCR beta chain was sequenced for a study of CD8 T cells in Susac syndrome. Regarding the study as a whole: The authors acknowledged that their TCR sequencing and HLA analysis involved a relatively small number of individuals.

The germline CDR1 and CDR2 sequences are SQVTM and ANQGSEA. This CDR3 has 13 amino acids. V lost 8 bases to trimming and J lost 5 bases, with 15 bases between them. On this clonotype: Its specificity is not known.

CD8+ and CD4+ T cells were negatively isolated; TEMRA cells were FACS-enriched. Reverse transcription of 0.5 to 1 ug RNA used random hexamers. Multiplex PCR with immunoSEQ amplified the TCR beta CDR3 across 54 Vbeta and 13 Jbeta. Each CDR3 protein is one row after TCRdb ran MiXCR on the immunoSEQ multiplex PCR reads. The table records around 130,000 distinct CDR3 sequences, roughly 80% of them present only once. The TCR sequence derives from a human donor with multiple sclerosis. The J gene is TRBJ2-2, the V gene TRBV29-1; possibly TRBD1 for D (6 bases). Sequencing used CD8+ T cells from PBMCs. CDR3 coding DNA: TGCAGCCACAGGGCGGTGGGTACCGGGGAGCTGTTTTTT. It is translated as CSHRAVGTGELFF.